There are many counts of the clone carrying this T cell receptor (beta chain). Its antigen remains unknown. These data belong to a study of T cells in Graves' hyperthyroidism and ophthalmopathy. Regarding the study as a whole: Through a model of 13 V-J features, ophthalmopathy was separated from stable hyperthyroidism.

CDR1 MDHEN and CDR2 SYDVKM come from the germline V gene. The ends were cut back, 5 bases at V and 1 base at J, with 3 bases in the middle. This CDR3 has 12 amino acids. RNA transcripts yielded amplified TCR beta CDR3 regions. HTBI primers were employed in a first-round RT-PCR of the TCR CDR3. One entry per CDR3 protein results from TCRdb running MiXCR on the multiplex PCR reads. This table has some 760,000 distinct CDR3 sequences, 14% appearing once. This TCR derives from a woman aged 18-35 years with Graves' hyperthyroidism. This sequence joins TRBV28 and TRBJ2-1; D remains ambiguous. Material: blood. The chain's CDR3 is CASSTSYNEQFF. CDR3 bases: TGTGCCAGCAGTACTTCCTACAATGAGCAGTTCTTC.